The rows below give T cell receptor beta chains drawn from one sample of a study of T cell repertoires in cytomegalovirus infection. One entry per CDR3 protein, called by TCRdb with MiXCR from the reads. The sample yields fewer than 200,000 distinct CDR3 sequences, approximately 15% seen once. The sample comprised PBMCs. The receptors shown here come from a human donor in good health (CMV status not recorded). Some clones in this sample may be carry-over from other donors' samples. The CDR3 runs from the conserved cysteine through the conserved F or W. Fields, in order: CDR3 DNA, CDR3 protein, V gene, D gene, clone size, J gene. D genes are given only for firm matches. Expanded clones are given a class, and other clones once, few, many or no size at all.

cdr3_nt: TGCGCCAGCAGCTTGGACGGGGTGGACAGCTCCTATGGCTACACCTTC; cdr3_aa: CASSLDGVDSSYGYTF; v_call: TRBV5-1; d_call: .; clone_size: .; j_call: TRBJ1-2
cdr3_nt: TGTGCCAGCAGTAAGGGGACTAGCGGGACCGAGCAGTACTTC; cdr3_aa: CASSKGTSGTEQYF; v_call: TRBV28; d_call: TRBD2; clone_size: many; j_call: TRBJ2-7
cdr3_nt: TGTGCCAGCAGCTTACTCTCCGGGACTGTGAACACCGGGGAGCTGTTTTTT; cdr3_aa: CASSLLSGTVNTGELFF; v_call: TRBV7-3; d_call: .; clone_size: many; j_call: TRBJ2-2
cdr3_nt: TGTGCCAGCAGCTTAAGGACAGCAACTAATGAAAAACTGTTTTTT; cdr3_aa: CASSLRTATNEKLFF; v_call: TRBV7-9; d_call: .; clone_size: many; j_call: TRBJ1-4
cdr3_nt: TGTGCCAGCAGCCCCAGCTTCGGGGGCGAAAAACTGTTTTTT; cdr3_aa: CASSPSFGGEKLFF; v_call: TRBV7-6; d_call: .; clone_size: many; j_call: TRBJ1-4
cdr3_nt: TGTGCCAGCTCCCGCGGGAGTCGCACAGATACGCAGTATTTT; cdr3_aa: CASSRGSRTDTQYF; v_call: TRBV6-5; d_call: TRBD2; clone_size: .; j_call: TRBJ2-3
cdr3_nt: TGTGCCAGCAGTTTATCGTACCCAGGGCACGAGCAGTACTTC; cdr3_aa: CASSLSYPGHEQYF; v_call: TRBV27; d_call: .; clone_size: many; j_call: TRBJ2-7
cdr3_nt: TGTGCCAGCAGCCCGGGGCAGGGGGAGACCCAGTACTTC; cdr3_aa: CASSPGQGETQYF; v_call: TRBV7-3; d_call: .; clone_size: few; j_call: TRBJ2-5
cdr3_nt: TGTGCCAGCAAAGGACAGGCGAGCTCCTACAATGAGCAGTTCTTC; cdr3_aa: CASKGQASSYNEQFF; v_call: TRBV2; d_call: TRBD1; clone_size: few; j_call: TRBJ2-1
cdr3_nt: TGTGCCAGCAGAAAGGACAGGGGAGGCAATCAGCCCCAGCATTTT; cdr3_aa: CASRKDRGGNQPQHF; v_call: TRBV12-3/TRBV12-4; d_call: TRBD1; clone_size: many; j_call: TRBJ1-5
cdr3_nt: TGCAGTGCCAGTCCCCTAGCGGGAGCTGAGACCCAGTACTTC; cdr3_aa: CSASPLAGAETQYF; v_call: TRBV20-1; d_call: TRBD2; clone_size: .; j_call: TRBJ2-5
cdr3_nt: TGCGCCAGCCGGGACTTCTCCAGCGAGCAGTACTTC; cdr3_aa: CASRDFSSEQYF; v_call: TRBV5-1; d_call: .; clone_size: few; j_call: TRBJ2-7
cdr3_nt: TGCGCCAGCAGCTCGGGACTCGCCAACACCGGGGAGCTGTTTTTT; cdr3_aa: CASSSGLANTGELFF; v_call: TRBV5-1; d_call: .; clone_size: .; j_call: TRBJ2-2
cdr3_nt: TGTGCCAGCAGTTTTAGGGGCAGTAATTCACCCCTCCACTTT; cdr3_aa: CASSFRGSNSPLHF; v_call: TRBV7-3; d_call: .; clone_size: few; j_call: TRBJ1-6
cdr3_nt: TGTGCCAGCAGTTACTCGGCCCTTGAGGGGGGGCGAGGACACTATGGCTACACCTTC; cdr3_aa: CASSYSALEGGRGHYGYTF; v_call: TRBV6-5; d_call: .; clone_size: many; j_call: TRBJ1-2
cdr3_nt: TGTGCCAGCAGCGCTGACACGAGGAATACGCAGTATTTT; cdr3_aa: CASSADTRNTQYF; v_call: TRBV6-2/TRBV6-3; d_call: .; clone_size: few; j_call: TRBJ2-3